The text below deals with one T cell receptor (beta chain). Its matching antigen is unknown. Naive CD8 cells were CD45RO-negative, positively selected for CCR7, excluding terminally differentiated effector memory CD45RA+ cells. The data originate from a study of shared clonotypes between healthy human individuals. Germline V gene sequence: CDR1 MNHNS, CDR2 SASEGT. Trimming removed 8 bases at V and 2 bases at J, with 13 bases between. The length of the CDR3 is 13 residues. Study findings and constraints: Sharing across four donors was highest in naive CD4 (roughly 5%) and lowest in memory CD8 (about 0.4%).

Method: immunoSEQ multiplex PCR; TCRdb's copy keeps in-frame clones and lacks some. The sample consists of some 2 million clones, about 95% of them appearing once. The sample taken for sequencing was naive CD8+ T cells sorted from blood. V usage is TRBV6-1 and J usage is TRBJ2-7; possible D gene TRBD1, 5 bases. The sequence came from a man aged 18 to 35 in good health. The CDR3 is CASRTTDAYEQYF. The CDR3 DNA follows: TGTGCCAGCCGAACGACAGACGCCTACGAGCAGTACTTC.